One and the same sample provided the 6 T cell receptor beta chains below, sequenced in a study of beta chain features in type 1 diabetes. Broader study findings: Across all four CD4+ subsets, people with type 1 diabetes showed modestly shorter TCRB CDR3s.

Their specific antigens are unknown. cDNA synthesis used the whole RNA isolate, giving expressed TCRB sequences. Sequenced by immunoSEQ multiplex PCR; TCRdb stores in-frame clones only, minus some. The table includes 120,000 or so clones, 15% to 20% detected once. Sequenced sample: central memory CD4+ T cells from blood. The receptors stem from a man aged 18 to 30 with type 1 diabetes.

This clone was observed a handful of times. This CDR3 reads CASSQVGSQETQYF. The CDR3 nucleotides are TGCGCCAGCAGCCAAGTAGGCAGCCAAGAGACCCAGTACTTC. The chain couples TRBV4-1 to TRBJ2-5; D gene ambiguous. The germline V and J ends were trimmed by 1 base and 1 base, with 7 bases remaining between them. The CDR3 runs to 14 residues. The germline V gene has CDR1 MGHRA and CDR2 YSYEKL.

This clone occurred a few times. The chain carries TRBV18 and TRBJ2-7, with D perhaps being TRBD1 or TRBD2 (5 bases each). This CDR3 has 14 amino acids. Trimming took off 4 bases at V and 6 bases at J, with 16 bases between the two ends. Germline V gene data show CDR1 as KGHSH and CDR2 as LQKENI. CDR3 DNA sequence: TGTGCCAGCTCACTTAACCCACTCGGGGCCGAGCAGTACTTC. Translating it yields CASSLNPLGAEQYF.

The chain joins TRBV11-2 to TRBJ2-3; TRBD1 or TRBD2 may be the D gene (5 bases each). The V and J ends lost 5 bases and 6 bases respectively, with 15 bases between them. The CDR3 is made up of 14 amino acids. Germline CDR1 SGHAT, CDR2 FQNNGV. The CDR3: CASSPGATGDTQYF. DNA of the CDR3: TGTGCCAGCAGCCCCGGGGCCACCGGGGATACGCAGTATTTT.

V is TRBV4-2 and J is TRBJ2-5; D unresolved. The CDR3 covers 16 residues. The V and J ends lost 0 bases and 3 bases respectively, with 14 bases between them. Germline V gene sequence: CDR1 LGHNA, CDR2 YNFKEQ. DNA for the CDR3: TGTGCCAGCAGCCAAGACGCCCATCAAGCCAAAGAGACCCAGTACTTC. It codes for CASSQDAHQAKETQYF.

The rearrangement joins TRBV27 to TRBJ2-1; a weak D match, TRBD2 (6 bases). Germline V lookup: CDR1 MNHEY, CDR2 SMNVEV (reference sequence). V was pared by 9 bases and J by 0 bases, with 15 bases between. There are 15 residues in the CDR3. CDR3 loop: CASKAGRSSYNEQFF. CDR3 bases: TGTGCCAGTAAGGCGGGACGAAGCTCCTACAATGAGCAGTTCTTC.

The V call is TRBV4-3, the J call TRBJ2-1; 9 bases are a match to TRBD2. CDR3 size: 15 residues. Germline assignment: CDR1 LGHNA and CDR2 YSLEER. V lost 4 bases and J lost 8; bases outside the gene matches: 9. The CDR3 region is CASSPLAGGQDEQFF. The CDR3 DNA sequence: TGCGCCAGCAGCCCCTTGGCGGGGGGGCAGGATGAGCAGTTCTTC.